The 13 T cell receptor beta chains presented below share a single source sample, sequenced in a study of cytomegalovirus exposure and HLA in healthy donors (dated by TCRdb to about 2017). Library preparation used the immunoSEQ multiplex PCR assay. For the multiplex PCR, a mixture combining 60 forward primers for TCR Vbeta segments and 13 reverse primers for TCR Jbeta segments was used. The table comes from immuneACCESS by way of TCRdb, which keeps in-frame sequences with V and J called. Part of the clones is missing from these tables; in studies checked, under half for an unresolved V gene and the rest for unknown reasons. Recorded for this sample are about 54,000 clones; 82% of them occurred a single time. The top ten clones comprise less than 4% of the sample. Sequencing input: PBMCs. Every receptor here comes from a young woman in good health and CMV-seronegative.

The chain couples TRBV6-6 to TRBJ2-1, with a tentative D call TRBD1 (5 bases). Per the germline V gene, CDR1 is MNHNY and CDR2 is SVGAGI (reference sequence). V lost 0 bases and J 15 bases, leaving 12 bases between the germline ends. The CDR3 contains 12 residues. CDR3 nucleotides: TGTGCCAGCAGTTACTCGCAGGGTTACCGGTTCTTC. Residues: CASSYSQGYRFF.

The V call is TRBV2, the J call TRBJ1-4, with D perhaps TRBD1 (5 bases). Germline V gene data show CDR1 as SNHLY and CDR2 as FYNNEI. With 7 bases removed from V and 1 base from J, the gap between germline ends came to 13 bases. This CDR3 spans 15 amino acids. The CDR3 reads CASIPGRVTNEKLFF. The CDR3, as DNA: TGTGCCAGCATCCCAGGGAGGGTAACTAATGAAAAACTGTTTTTT. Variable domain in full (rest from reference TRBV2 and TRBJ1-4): EPEVTQTPSHQVTQMGQEVILRCVPISNHLYFYWYRQILGQKVEFLVSFYNNEISEKSEIFDDQFSVERPDGSNFTLKIRSTKLEDSAMYFCASIPGRVTNEKLFFGSGTQLSVL.

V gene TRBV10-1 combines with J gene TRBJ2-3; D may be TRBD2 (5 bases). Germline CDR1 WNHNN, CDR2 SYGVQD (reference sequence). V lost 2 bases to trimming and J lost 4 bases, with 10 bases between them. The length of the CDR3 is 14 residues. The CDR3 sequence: CASSEADGADTQYF. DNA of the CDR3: TGCGCCAGCAGTGAGGCCGACGGGGCAGATACGCAGTATTTT.

This CDR3 reads CASCWGGSPNEKLFF. The CDR3 region has the DNA TGCGCCAGTTGCTGGGGGGGATCACCTAATGAAAAACTGTTTTTT. The rearrangement links TRBV5-1 to TRBJ1-4; D might be TRBD1 (5 bases). The ends were cut back, 8 bases at V and 3 bases at J, with 17 bases in the middle. The germline gives CDR1 SGHRS, CDR2 YFSETQ. The CDR3 contains 15 residues. The full variable domain, in which reference TRBV5-1 and TRBJ1-4 provide the parts outside the CDR3, is KAGVTQTPRYLIKTRGQQVTLSCSPISGHRSVSWYQQTPGQGLQFLFEYFSETQRNKGNFPGRFSGRQFSNSRSEMNVSTLELGDSALYLCASCWGGSPNEKLFFGSGTQLSVL.

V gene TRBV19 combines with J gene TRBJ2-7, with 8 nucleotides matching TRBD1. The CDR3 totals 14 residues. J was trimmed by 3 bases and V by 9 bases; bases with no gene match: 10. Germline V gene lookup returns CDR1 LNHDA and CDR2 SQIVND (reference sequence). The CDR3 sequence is CARVGGRGLYEQYF. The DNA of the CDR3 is TGTGCCAGGGTGGGGGGCAGGGGGCTCTACGAGCAGTACTTC.

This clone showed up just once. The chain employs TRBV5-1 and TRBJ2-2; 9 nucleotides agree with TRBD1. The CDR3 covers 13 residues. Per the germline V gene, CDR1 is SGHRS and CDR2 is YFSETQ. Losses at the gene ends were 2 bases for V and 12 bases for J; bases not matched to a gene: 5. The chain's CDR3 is CASSFLDRGKLFF. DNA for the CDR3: TGCGCCAGCAGCTTTCTAGACAGGGGGAAGCTGTTTTTT.

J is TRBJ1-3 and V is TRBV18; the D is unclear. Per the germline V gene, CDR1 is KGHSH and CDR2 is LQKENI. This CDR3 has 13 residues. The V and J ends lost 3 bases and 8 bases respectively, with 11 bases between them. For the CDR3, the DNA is TGTGCCAGCTCACCCTCCCTGGAGGACACCATATATTTT. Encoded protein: CASSPSLEDTIYF.

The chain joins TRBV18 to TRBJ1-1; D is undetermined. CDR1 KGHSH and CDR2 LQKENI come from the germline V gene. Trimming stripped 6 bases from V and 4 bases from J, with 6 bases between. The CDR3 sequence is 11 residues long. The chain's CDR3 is CASSPSTEAFF. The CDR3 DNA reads TGTGCCAGCTCCCCTAGCACTGAAGCTTTCTTT.

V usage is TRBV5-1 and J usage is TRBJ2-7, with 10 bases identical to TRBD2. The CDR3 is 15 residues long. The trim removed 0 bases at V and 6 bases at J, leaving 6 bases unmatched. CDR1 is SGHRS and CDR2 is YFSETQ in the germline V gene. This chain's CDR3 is CASSLGTSGISEQYF. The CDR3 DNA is TGCGCCAGCAGCTTGGGTACTAGCGGGATATCCGAGCAGTACTTC.

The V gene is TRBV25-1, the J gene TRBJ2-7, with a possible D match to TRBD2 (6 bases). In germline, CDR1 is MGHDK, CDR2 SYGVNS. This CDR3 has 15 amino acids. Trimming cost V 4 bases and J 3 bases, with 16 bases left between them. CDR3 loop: CASSVREPGVYEQYF. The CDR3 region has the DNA TGTGCCAGCAGTGTCCGGGAGCCAGGAGTCTACGAGCAGTACTTC.

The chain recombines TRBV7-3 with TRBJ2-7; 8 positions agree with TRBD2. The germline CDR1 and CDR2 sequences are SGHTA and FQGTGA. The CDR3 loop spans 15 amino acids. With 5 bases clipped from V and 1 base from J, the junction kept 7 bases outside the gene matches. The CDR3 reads CASSTQRERSYEQYF. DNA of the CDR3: TGTGCCAGCAGCACACAGCGGGAGAGGTCCTACGAGCAGTACTTC. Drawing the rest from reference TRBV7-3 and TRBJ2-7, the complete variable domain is GAGVSQTPSNKVTEKGKYVELRCDPISGHTALYWYRQSLGQGPEFLIYFQGTGAADDSGLPNDRFFAVRPEGSVSTLKIQRTERGDSAVYLCASSTQRERSYEQYFGPGTRLTVT.

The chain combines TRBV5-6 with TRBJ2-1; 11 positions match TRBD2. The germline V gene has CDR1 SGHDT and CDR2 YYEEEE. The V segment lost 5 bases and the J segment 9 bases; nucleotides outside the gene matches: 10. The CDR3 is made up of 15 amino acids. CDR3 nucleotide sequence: TGTGCCAGCAGTCTGCCTAGCGGGAGGCTAAGTGAGCAGTTCTTC. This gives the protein CASSLPSGRLSEQFF.

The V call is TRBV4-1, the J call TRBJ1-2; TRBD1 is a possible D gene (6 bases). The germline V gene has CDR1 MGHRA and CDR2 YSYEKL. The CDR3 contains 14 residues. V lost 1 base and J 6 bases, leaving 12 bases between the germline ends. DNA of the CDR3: TGCGCCAGCAGCCAAGGGCTGGCAGGGGATGGCTACACCTTC. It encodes CASSQGLAGDGYTF.